Below are 7 T cell receptor beta chains sequenced from a single sample in a study of Graves' ophthalmopathy and Graves' hyperthyroidism. Amplification of TCR beta CDR3 regions used RNA transcripts. First-round RT-PCR employed HTBI primers, with a second-round multiplex PCR after it. TCRdb called the multiplex PCR reads again in MiXCR, with one record for every CDR3 protein. The data hold about 200,000 distinct CDR3 sequences, with just under 30% observed a single time. The material sequenced was peripheral blood. Receptors originate from a man aged 45-65 years with Graves' ophthalmopathy.

Of note for this clonotype: With a much larger clone just one base away, this may be a read error. This chain uses TRBV10-3 with TRBJ2-2; maybe TRBD2 (6 bases). Trimming cost V 10 bases and J 5 bases, with 20 bases left between them. The V gene's germline CDR1 is ENHRY and CDR2 SYGVKD. The CDR3 has 15 residues. CDR3 sequence (DNA): TGTGCCACCCAACCCGAGGAGCGGGTGACCGGGGAGCTGTTTTTT. It is translated as CATQPEERVTGELFF.

This chain links TRBV7-2 with TRBJ1-3; D is unresolved. The V end was cut by 6 bases, the J end by 0 bases, with 12 bases between. Germline CDR1 reads SGHTA; CDR2 reads FQGNSA. The CDR3 has 15 residues. In nucleotides, the CDR3 is TGTGCCAGCAGTCCCGACGCCAGCTCTGGAAACACCATATATTTT. This gives the protein CASSPDASSGNTIYF.

This clonotype was found many times. A read error may be the cause here, since a much bigger clone is one base away. Here the CDR3 DNA reads TGCAGTGCTAGAGCGGTAGATGGAAATAGCTATGGCTACACCTTC. Encoded protein: CSARAVDGNSYGYTF. V and J are TRBV20-1 and TRBJ1-2, with unresolved D. Trimming removed 1 base at V and 4 bases at J, with 16 bases between. CDR1 and CDR2 (germline): DFQATT, SNEGSKA (reference sequence). This CDR3 has 15 amino acids.

The sample holds a few counts of this clonotype. The chain is built from TRBV12-3 or TRBV12-4 and TRBJ1-2; D not resolved. Trimming shortened V by 11 bases and J by 7 bases, and 14 bases separated the two germline ends. This CDR3 comprises 11 residues. The CDR3, as DNA: TGTGCCGCAAGCGCGGGGATTGGCTACACCTTC. Protein sequence: CAASAGIGYTF.

The sample holds many counts of this clonotype. The rearrangement links TRBV5-1 to TRBJ1-2, with 7 bases lining up with TRBD1. The germline gives CDR1 SGHRS, CDR2 YFSETQ. With 4 bases clipped from V and 4 bases from J, the junction kept 4 bases outside the gene matches. There are 13 residues in the CDR3. The CDR3 DNA is TGCGCCAGCAGCCGGGACAGTGTCTATGGCTACACCTTC. Translation gives CASSRDSVYGYTF.

The chain couples TRBV28 to TRBJ2-7; TRBD2 matches 15 bases. The junction had 10 bases not matched to a gene; V was cut back by 2 bases and J by 2 bases. This CDR3 contains 19 residues. CDR1 MDHEN and CDR2 SYDVKM come from the germline V gene. The chain's CDR3 is CASSLAGRRTSGRAYEQYF. The CDR3 DNA reads TGTGCCAGCAGTTTAGCAGGACGGAGGACTAGCGGGAGGGCCTACGAGCAGTACTTC.

This clonotype showed up many times. V and J are TRBV28 and TRBJ1-5; a possible D gene is TRBD1 (6 bases). V was clipped by 10 bases and J by 4 bases, with 29 bases between them. The CDR3 extends over 18 amino acids. Germline values: CDR1 MDHEN, CDR2 SYDVKM. CDR3 protein: CAISGWGQGQRGNQPQHF. For the CDR3, the DNA is TGTGCCATTTCCGGTTGGGGCCAGGGGCAGAGGGGGAATCAGCCCCAGCATTTT.